This T cell receptor (beta chain) was profiled in a study of breast tumors, draining lymph nodes, adjacent tissues. Study-level results: Luminal-like breast cancer showed significantly greater tumor-nontumor repertoire similarity than basal-like breast cancer did. Tumor T cell lymph node origin was a supported hypothesis, not proven.

The table lists this clonotype with a count of one. What it binds is not known. CDR3 length: 14 residues. Trimming took off 6 bases at V and 11 bases at J, with 17 bases between the two ends. Per the germline V gene, CDR1 is MNHEY and CDR2 is SVGAGI. TCRdb processed the multiplex PCR reads anew with MiXCR; each CDR3 protein has one entry. The top ten hold approximately 2.2% of the sample, which has 120,000 to 150,000 distinct CDR3 sequences, 32% seen once. The lymph nodes were axillary draining lymph nodes from breast cancer patients. This chain links TRBV6-5 with TRBJ2-6; possibly TRBD2 for D (6 bases). The receptor's source is a female donor with breast cancer. Some clones in this sample may be carry-over from other donors' samples. Sequencing input: axillary lymph node tissue. This CDR3 reads CASRPRAGSYVLTF. The CDR3 DNA sequence: TGTGCCAGCAGGCCCCGTGCGGGATCCTACGTCCTGACTTTC.